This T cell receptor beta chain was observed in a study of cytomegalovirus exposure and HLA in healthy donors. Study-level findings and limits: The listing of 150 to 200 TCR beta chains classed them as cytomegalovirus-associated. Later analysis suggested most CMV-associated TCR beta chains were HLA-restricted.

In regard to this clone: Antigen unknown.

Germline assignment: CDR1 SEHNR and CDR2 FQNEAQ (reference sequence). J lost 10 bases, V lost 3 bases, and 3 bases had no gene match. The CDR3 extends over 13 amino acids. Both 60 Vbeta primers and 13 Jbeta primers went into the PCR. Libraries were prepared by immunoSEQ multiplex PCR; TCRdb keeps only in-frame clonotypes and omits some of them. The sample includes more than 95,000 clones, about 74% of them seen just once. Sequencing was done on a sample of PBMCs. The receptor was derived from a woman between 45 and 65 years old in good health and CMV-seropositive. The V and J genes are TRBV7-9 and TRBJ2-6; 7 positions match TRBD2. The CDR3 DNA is TGTGCCAGCAGCTTCGGGACTATAAACGTCCTGACTTTC. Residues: CASSFGTINVLTF.